The 26 T cell receptor beta chains below were found in one sample sequenced in a study of blood T cells in healthy people across ages. The authors ran a second PCR of about 7 to 11 cycles using a sample-barcoded 5' primer and a J-beta primer mix. MiXCR was run by TCRdb on the 5' RACE reads, yielding one entry per CDR3 protein. Seen here are about 970,000 distinct CDR3 sequences, 45% to 60% observed once, and the top ten hold 20% to 25%. The sequenced material came from blood. The receptors here all came from a woman in her sixties in good health.

The table lists this clonotype with many counts. This chain joins TRBV29-1 and TRBJ2-3, with D unresolved. Per the germline V gene, CDR1 is SQVTM and CDR2 is ANQGSEA. V was clipped by 4 bases and J by 0 bases, with 8 bases between them. The CDR3 loop spans 13 amino acids. For the CDR3, the DNA is TGCAGCGTTGCGGCGGTAAGCACAGATACGCAGTATTTT. Protein product: CSVAAVSTDTQYF.

V usage is TRBV29-1 and J usage is TRBJ2-5, with 7 bases fitting TRBD2. Germline V CDR1 and CDR2: SQVTM, ANQGSEA. Trimming took 4 bases from V and 7 from J; bases not matched to a gene: 12. The CDR3 is 14 residues long. CDR3 nucleotide sequence: TGCAGCGTTGTGTTCGAGGACGGGAGGAGGACCCAGTACTTC. Protein: CSVVFEDGRRTQYF.

The chain employs TRBV7-9 and TRBJ2-5, with 8 bases matching TRBD2. The CDR3 consists of 16 residues. Germline V gene lookup returns CDR1 SEHNR and CDR2 FQNEAQ (reference sequence). Unmatched junction bases numbered 15, after V lost 1 base and J lost 11 bases. CDR3 nucleotides: TGTGCCAGCAGCTTAGTTGAGAGCGGGAGAGGTAATGGGCAGTACTTC. Translating it yields CASSLVESGRGNGQYF.

This clonotype was seen ten or more times. The chain couples TRBV12-3 or TRBV12-4 to TRBJ2-7; maybe TRBD2 (7 bases). The length of the CDR3 is 14 residues. Trimming left V 6 bases short and J 0 bases short, with 12 bases between. The CDR3 region has the DNA TGTGCCAGCAGAGAGGGGGGGAGCTCCTACGAGCAGTACTTC. Protein product: CASREGGSSYEQYF.

The V and J genes are TRBV6-1 and TRBJ1-2; D gene unclear. The CDR3 consists of 14 residues. Trimming stripped 0 bases from V and 4 bases from J, with 9 bases between. Germline assignment: CDR1 MNHNS and CDR2 SASEGT. The chain's CDR3 is CASSEAGSGYGYTF. CDR3 bases: TGTGCCAGCAGTGAAGCGGGGTCAGGCTATGGCTACACCTTC.

V is TRBV7-6 and J is TRBJ2-7, with TRBD1 matching over 7 bases. The closer fit of TRBJ2-5 to the DNA end suggests the J call may be wrong. The V gene's germline CDR1 is SGHVS and CDR2 FNYEAQ. The CDR3 spans 14 residues. As DNA, the CDR3 is TGTGCCAGCAGCCTACCGACAGGGAGAGAGACCCAGTACTTC. Amino acid sequence: CASSLPTGRETQYF.

As to this clonotype: One end of the junction fails to match germline, which may point to a read error. CDR3 residues: CAGSLGQGHGYTF. The DNA for the CDR3 is TGTGCCGGCAGTCTTGGACAGGGCCATGGCTACACCTTC. V and J are TRBV2 and TRBJ1-2; 8 bases line up with TRBD1. This CDR3 is 13 amino acids long. Germline assignment: CDR1 SNHLY and CDR2 FYNNEI.

The chain is built from TRBV12-3 or TRBV12-4 and TRBJ1-5; 7 nucleotides align to TRBD1. The CDR3 loop spans 14 amino acids. V lost 5 bases and J lost 4; bases outside the gene matches: 5. CDR3 sequence: CASSRQGVNQPQHF. CDR3 in DNA: TGTGCCAGCAGTCGTCAGGGGGTTAATCAGCCCCAGCATTTT.

This sequence joins TRBV5-6 and TRBJ2-7, with TRBD1 as a possible D gene (6 bases). Germline V gives CDR1 SGHDT, CDR2 YYEEEE. V was trimmed by 0 bases and J by 5 bases, leaving 15 bases between them. There are 15 residues in the CDR3. The CDR3 loop reads CASSLASGAAHEQYF. The CDR3 DNA reads TGTGCCAGCAGCTTGGCCTCAGGGGCTGCACACGAGCAGTACTTC.

Comment on this clonotype: The junction departs from the called germline gene at one end, perhaps through a read error. The chain joins TRBV12-3 or TRBV12-4 to TRBJ2-6; TRBD1 is a possible D gene (5 bases). The CDR3 contains 13 residues. The CDR3 sequence is CASRLSGANVPTF. CDR3 DNA sequence: TGTGCCAGCCGTCTCTCTGGGGCCAACGTCCCGACTTTC.

In this sample, this clonotype turned up a few times. The chain links TRBV20-1 to TRBJ2-3; the D gene is possibly TRBD1 (5 bases). V shed 8 bases and J shed 1 base, with 16 bases lying between them. Germline V CDR1 and CDR2: DFQATT, SNEGSKA (reference sequence). This CDR3 comprises 14 residues. CDR3 in DNA: TGCAGTACGTGGGGTAAAGGGGGCACAGATACGCAGTATTTT. Protein product: CSTWGKGGTDTQYF.

This chain joins TRBV20-1 and TRBJ2-1; D ambiguous. V lost 3 bases to trimming and J lost 4 bases, with 13 bases between them. CDR1 and CDR2 from the germline V gene are DFQATT and SNEGSKA (reference sequence). The CDR3 length is 14 residues. The CDR3 region has the DNA TGCAGTGCTAGTTTGAGGAATTTGTACAATGAGCAGTTCTTC. Its translation: CSASLRNLYNEQFF.

The V and J genes are TRBV2 and TRBJ2-6; no clear D gene. V was trimmed by 2 bases and J by 2 bases, leaving 4 bases between them. CDR1 and CDR2 (germline): SNHLY, FYNNEI. The length of the CDR3 is 14 residues. In DNA, the CDR3 is TGTGCCAGCAGTGAAACCCCTGGGGCCAACGTCCTGACTTTC. Its translation: CASSETPGANVLTF.

This clonotype was seen a few times. This rearrangement joins TRBV5-1 to TRBJ1-2, with D maybe TRBD1 (5 bases). The CDR3 is 15 residues long. Germline loops: CDR1 SGHRS, CDR2 YFSETQ. V was shortened by 0 bases and J by 5 bases, with 14 bases between the two germline ends. Here the CDR3 reads CASSLAAGRGYGYTF. The CDR3 nucleotides are TGCGCCAGCAGCTTGGCCGCAGGGAGGGGTTATGGCTACACCTTC.

The rearrangement links TRBV7-8 to TRBJ2-4, with no clear D. Per germline, CDR1 SGHVS and CDR2 FQNEAQ. V was pared by 4 bases and J by 3 bases, with 16 bases between. The CDR3 has 16 amino acids. The CDR3 protein is CASSSSVGSVKNIQYF. CDR3 DNA sequence: TGTGCCAGCAGCTCCTCTGTGGGTAGTGTCAAAAACATTCAGTACTTC. Variable domain in full (rest from reference TRBV7-8 and TRBJ2-4): GAGVSQSPRYKVAKRGQDVALRCDPISGHVSLFWYQQALGQGPEFLTYFQNEAQLDKSGLPSDRFFAERPEGSVSTLKIQRTQQEDSAVYLCASSSSVGSVKNIQYFGAGTRLSVL.

This chain connects TRBV11-2 to TRBJ2-1, with TRBD2 matching 8 bases. The CDR3 is 17 amino acids. V was pared by 6 bases and J by 0 bases, with 10 bases of the junction left unmatched. Germline V lookup: CDR1 SGHAT, CDR2 FQNNGV. The DNA of the CDR3 is TGTGCCAGCAGTCTACTATCGGGGGGGGCCTCCTACAATGAGCAGTTCTTC. Translated: CASSLLSGGASYNEQFF.

The rearrangement uses TRBV5-5 and TRBJ2-7, with TRBD1 as a possible D gene (6 bases). Trimming took 0 bases from V and 4 from J, leaving 20 bases between them. From germline, CDR1 is SGHKS and CDR2 YYEKEE (reference sequence). The CDR3 length is 17 residues. CDR3 in amino acids: CASSLAQQGLRIYEQYF. CDR3 DNA: TGTGCCAGCAGCTTGGCACAACAGGGCTTACGAATTTACGAGCAGTACTTC.

V usage is TRBV12-3 or TRBV12-4 and J usage is TRBJ2-1; D is perhaps TRBD2 (6 bases). CDR3 length equals 15 residues. V lost 6 bases, J lost 6 bases, and 18 bases lay in between. The CDR3 DNA reads as TGTGCCAGCAGCACCCTAATGGGAGGACTCAATGAGCAGTTCTTC. This codes for CASSTLMGGLNEQFF.

The CDR3 DNA is TGTGCCAGCCGGCCAGCGGGAGTAGAGACCCAGTACTTC. Its protein product is CASRPAGVETQYF. The genes are TRBV13 and TRBJ2-5; 8 bases are shared with TRBD2. V lost 8 bases to trimming and J lost 4 bases; unmatched junction nucleotides: 6. Germline assignment: CDR1 PRHDT and CDR2 FYEKMQ (reference sequence). The CDR3 totals 13 residues.

This clonotype was picked up one time. A much more abundant neighbour one base away suggests this may be a read error. The chain's CDR3 is CAISGSGTGTDTQYF. In DNA, the CDR3 is TGTGCCATCAGTGGGTCAGGTACCGGCACAGATACGCAGTATTTT. The chain links TRBV10-3 to TRBJ2-3; D uncertain. This CDR3 comprises 15 residues. Germline V lookup: CDR1 ENHRY, CDR2 SYGVKD. V was cut by 4 bases and J by 1 base, with 12 bases left in between.

The J gene is TRBJ1-2, the V gene TRBV9; D not certain. CDR3 length equals 13 residues. The V gene lost 1 base and the J gene lost 8 bases, with 12 bases spanning the gap. CDR1 SGDLS and CDR2 YYNGEE come from the germline V gene. The CDR3 protein is CASSVNERRGYTF. CDR3 nucleotides: TGTGCCAGCAGCGTAAACGAGAGGAGGGGCTACACCTTC.

In this sample, this clonotype turned up many times. This chain joins TRBV29-1 and TRBJ2-6; 10 bases map to TRBD2. Germline V lookup: CDR1 SQVTM, CDR2 ANQGSEA. Losses at the gene ends were 3 bases for V and 0 bases for J; bases not matched to a gene: 17. The CDR3 sequence is 21 residues long. This CDR3 reads CSVDLRPIAGGPLSGANVLTF. CDR3 bases: TGCAGCGTTGACCTCCGCCCTATAGCGGGAGGACCCCTCTCTGGGGCCAACGTCCTGACTTTC.

Comment on this clonotype: Its ends do not fully match the called genes, so a read error is possible. The V gene is TRBV7-9, the J gene TRBJ1-2; 11 bases align to TRBD1. The length of the CDR3 is 15 residues. Per the germline V gene, CDR1 is SEHNR and CDR2 is FQNEAQ (reference sequence). The DNA of the CDR3 is TGTGCCGGCAGCCTCCCCGGGGACAGGGGGTATGGCTACACCTTC. Its protein is CAGSLPGDRGYGYTF.

V usage is TRBV5-1 and J usage is TRBJ1-5, with D possibly being TRBD1 (5 bases). V was trimmed by 0 bases and J by 6 bases, leaving 10 bases between them. There are 14 residues in the CDR3. Germline-derived CDR1 and CDR2 are SGHRS and YFSETQ. CDR3: CASSLEVGGQPQHF. The CDR3, as DNA: TGCGCCAGCAGCTTGGAGGTTGGGGGTCAGCCCCAGCATTTT. The full variable domain, in which reference TRBV5-1 and TRBJ1-5 provide the parts outside the CDR3, is KAGVTQTPRYLIKTRGQQVTLSCSPISGHRSVSWYQQTPGQGLQFLFEYFSETQRNKGNFPGRFSGRQFSNSRSEMNVSTLELGDSALYLCASSLEVGGQPQHFGDGTRLSIL.

CDR3 coding DNA: TGTGCCACTCGAGACCCGGGGCCCTACAATGAGCAGTTCTTC. Amino acids: CATRDPGPYNEQFF. The chain uses TRBV15 and TRBJ2-1; perhaps D is TRBD1 or TRBD2 (5 bases each). Germline V lookup: CDR1 LNHNV, CDR2 YYDKDF (reference sequence). The CDR3 length is 14 residues. Deletions cut 9 bases from V and 2 bases from J, with 14 bases between.

The chain has TRBV29-1 and TRBJ2-3; maybe TRBD2 (6 bases). With 4 bases removed from V and 4 bases from J, the gap between germline ends came to 21 bases. The germline V gene has CDR1 SQVTM and CDR2 ANQGSEA. The CDR3 contains 16 residues. In nucleotides, the CDR3 is TGCAGCGTTGGATTCCAGTCGGGAGAGAGGGCAGATACGCAGTATTTT. It yields the protein CSVGFQSGERADTQYF.